Presented here are 11 T cell receptor beta chains from one specimen sequenced in a study of post-analysis software for immune sequencing data. The study's findings and limits: A few TRBV segments (TRBV5-6, TRBV5-1 and TRBV20-1 among them) occurred more frequently in patients than in controls.

Tagging with unique molecular identifiers was a feature of the TCR beta cDNA libraries. In TCRdb, the PCR reads were re-called with MiXCR into one record per CDR3 protein. The repertoire holds 380,000 or so distinct CDR3 sequences, with around a third as singletons. Their antigen targets remain unknown. The sequenced sample consisted of blood. These receptor sequences come from a girl aged 10 to 17 with multiple sclerosis.

This clonotype showed up just a few times. The DNA for the CDR3 is TGCGCCAGCAGCCCTGGACAGGACACAGATACGCAGTATTTT. Translated: CASSPGQDTDTQYF. This chain links TRBV5-1 with TRBJ2-3; 7 bases align to TRBD1. J lost 2 bases, V lost 4 bases, and 4 bases had no gene match. Germline CDR1 is SGHRS and CDR2 is YFSETQ. The CDR3 consists of 14 residues.

The genes are TRBV20-1 and TRBJ2-5; 8 positions agree with TRBD2. With V trimmed by 1 base and J by 3 bases, 10 bases remained unmatched. CDR1 and CDR2 from the germline V gene are DFQATT and SNEGSKA (reference sequence). The CDR3 loop spans 16 amino acids. The CDR3 loop is CSARGLLISGEETQYF. In DNA form, the CDR3 reads TGCAGTGCTAGAGGACTTCTGATTAGCGGGGAAGAGACCCAGTACTTC.

The sample holds a few counts of this clonotype. The chain has TRBV20-1 and TRBJ2-7; tentatively, D is TRBD2 (6 bases). V was trimmed by 3 bases and J by 5 bases, leaving 17 bases between them. This CDR3 is built from 14 residues. Germline V gene data show CDR1 as DFQATT and CDR2 as SNEGSKA (reference sequence). Written as DNA, the CDR3 is TGCAGTGCTAGCTCGGGCACAGGAGGGAACGAGCAGTACTTC. Protein product: CSASSGTGGNEQYF.

This clonotype was seen many times. In DNA, the CDR3 is TGTGCCAGCAGCGTAGCTGTCCAGAACGGAGCTACGCAGTATTTT. This translates into CASSVAVQNGATQYF. The J gene is TRBJ2-3, the V gene TRBV9, with D unclear. This CDR3 is built from 15 residues. Germline V gene lookup returns CDR1 SGDLS and CDR2 YYNGEE. V was shortened by 0 bases and J by 8 bases, with 16 bases between the two germline ends.

In this sample, this clonotype turned up a few times. The chain carries TRBV10-1 and TRBJ2-1, with D unclear. The length of the CDR3 is 12 residues. Germline-derived CDR1 and CDR2 are WNHNN and SYGVQD (reference sequence). Between the trimmed V and J ends, which lost 7 bases and 8 bases, there was a span of 12 bases. DNA for the CDR3: TGCGCCAGCATCTCCCCCTCGGATGAGCAGTTCTTC. Protein product: CASISPSDEQFF.

This chain connects TRBV29-1 to TRBJ2-4, with TRBD2 matching over 9 bases. The better agreement between TRBJ2-5 and the DNA end casts doubt on the J call. The CDR3 length is 19 residues. Germline V lookup: CDR1 SQVTM, CDR2 ANQGSEA. The DNA for the CDR3 is TGCAGCGTTGAAGGGGGCGCGCGGGGGGGCCTCCCAAACCAAGAGACCCAGTACTTC. It is translated as CSVEGGARGGLPNQETQYF.

The V gene is TRBV12-3 or TRBV12-4, the J gene TRBJ2-5; TRBD1 agrees at 7 bases. J gave up 1 base and V 6 bases, and 8 bases lay outside the gene matches. This CDR3 has 15 amino acids. In DNA, the CDR3 is TGTGCCAGCAGACAGGGACAGAACCTCCAAGAGACCCAGTACTTC. It is translated as CASRQGQNLQETQYF.

The chain recombines TRBV12-3 or TRBV12-4 with TRBJ2-5; a weak D match, TRBD1 (5 bases). Trimming took 4 bases from V and 4 from J, leaving 13 bases between them. This CDR3 comprises 14 residues. CDR3 sequence: CASSSGAQGETQYF. CDR3 DNA sequence: TGTGCCAGCAGTTCCGGAGCTCAGGGAGAGACCCAGTACTTC.

This clonotype was found a few times. V gene TRBV29-1 combines with J gene TRBJ2-7; D is possibly TRBD1 or TRBD2 (6 bases each). The CDR3 loop spans 13 amino acids. V lost 6 bases and J lost 4, with 16 bases in between. Germline CDR1 is SQVTM and CDR2 is ANQGSEA. CDR3 nucleotide sequence: TGCAGCGTCCCGGGGGCCTCCCGGTACGAGCAGTACTTC. This translates into CSVPGASRYEQYF.

This clonotype has only a few counts. One junction end disagrees with the germline gene, perhaps due to a read error. This sequence joins TRBV25-1 and TRBJ2-3; possible D gene TRBD2, 6 bases. Germline V gene lookup returns CDR1 MGHDK and CDR2 SYGVNS. This CDR3 is 15 amino acids long. CDR3 amino acids: CASSPGELITDTQYF. CDR3 coding DNA: TGCGCCAGCAGCCCGGGAGAACTAATTACAGATACGCAGTATTTT.

About this clonotype itself: At one of its ends the junction is not consistent with the germline gene, which may arise from a read error. The chain recombines TRBV29-1 with TRBJ1-4; the match to TRBD1 covers 7 bases. This CDR3 is 15 amino acids long. Germline CDR1 SQVTM, CDR2 ANQGSEA. This CDR3 is CSVYPSGQEDEKRFF. CDR3 nucleotides: TGCAGCGTTTACCCATCCGGACAGGAGGATGAAAAACGGTTTTTT.